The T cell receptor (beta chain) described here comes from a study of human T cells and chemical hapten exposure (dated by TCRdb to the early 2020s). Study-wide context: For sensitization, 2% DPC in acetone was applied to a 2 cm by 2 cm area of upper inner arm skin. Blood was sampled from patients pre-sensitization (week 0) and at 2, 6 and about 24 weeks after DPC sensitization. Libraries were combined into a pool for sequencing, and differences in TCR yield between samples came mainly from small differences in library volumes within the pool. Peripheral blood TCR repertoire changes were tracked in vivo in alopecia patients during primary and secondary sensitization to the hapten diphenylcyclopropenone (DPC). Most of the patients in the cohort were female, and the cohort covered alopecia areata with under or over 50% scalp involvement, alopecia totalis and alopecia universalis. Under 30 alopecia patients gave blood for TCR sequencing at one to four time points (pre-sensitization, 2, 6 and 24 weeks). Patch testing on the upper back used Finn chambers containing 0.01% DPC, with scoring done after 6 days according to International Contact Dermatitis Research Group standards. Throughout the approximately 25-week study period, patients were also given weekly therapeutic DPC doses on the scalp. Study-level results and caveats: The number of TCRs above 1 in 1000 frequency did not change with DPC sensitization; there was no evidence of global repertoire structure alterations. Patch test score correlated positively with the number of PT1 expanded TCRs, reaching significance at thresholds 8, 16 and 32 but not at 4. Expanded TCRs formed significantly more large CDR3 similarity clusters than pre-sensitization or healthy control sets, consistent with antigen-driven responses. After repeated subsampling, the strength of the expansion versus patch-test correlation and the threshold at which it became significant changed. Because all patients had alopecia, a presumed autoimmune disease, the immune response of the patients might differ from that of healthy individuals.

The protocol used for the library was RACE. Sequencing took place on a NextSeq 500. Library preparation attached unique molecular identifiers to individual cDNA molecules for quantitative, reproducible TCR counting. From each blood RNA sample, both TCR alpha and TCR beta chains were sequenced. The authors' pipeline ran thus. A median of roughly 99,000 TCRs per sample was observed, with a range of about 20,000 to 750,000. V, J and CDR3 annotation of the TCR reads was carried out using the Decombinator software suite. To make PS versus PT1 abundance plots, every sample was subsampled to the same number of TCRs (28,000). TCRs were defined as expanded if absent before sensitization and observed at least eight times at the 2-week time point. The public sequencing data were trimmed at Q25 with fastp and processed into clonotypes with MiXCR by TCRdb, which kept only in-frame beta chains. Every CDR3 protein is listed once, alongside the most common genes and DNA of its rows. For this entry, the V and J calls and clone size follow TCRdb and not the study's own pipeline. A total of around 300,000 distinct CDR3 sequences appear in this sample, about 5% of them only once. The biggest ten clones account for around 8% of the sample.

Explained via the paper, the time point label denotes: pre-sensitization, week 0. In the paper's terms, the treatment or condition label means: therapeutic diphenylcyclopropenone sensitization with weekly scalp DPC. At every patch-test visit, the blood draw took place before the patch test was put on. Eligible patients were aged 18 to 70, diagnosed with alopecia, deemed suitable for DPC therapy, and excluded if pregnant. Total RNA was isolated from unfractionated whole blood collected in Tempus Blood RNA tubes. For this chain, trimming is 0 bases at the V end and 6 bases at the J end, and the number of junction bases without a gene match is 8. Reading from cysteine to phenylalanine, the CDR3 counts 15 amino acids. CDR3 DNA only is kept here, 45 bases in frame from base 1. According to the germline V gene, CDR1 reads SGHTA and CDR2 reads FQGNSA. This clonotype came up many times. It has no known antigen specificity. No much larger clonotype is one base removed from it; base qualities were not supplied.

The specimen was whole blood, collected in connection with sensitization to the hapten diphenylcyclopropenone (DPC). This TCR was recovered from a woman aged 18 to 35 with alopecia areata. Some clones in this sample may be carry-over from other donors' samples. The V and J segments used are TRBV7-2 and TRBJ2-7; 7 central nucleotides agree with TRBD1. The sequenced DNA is TGTGCCAGCAGCTTAGCGTCAACAGGGGTGGCCGAGCAGTACTTC. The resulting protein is CASSLASTGVAEQYF.